A single sample gave rise to the 24 T cell receptor beta chains below, sequenced in a study of metastatic and nonmetastatic thyroid tumors. Thyroid surgery took place with no prior treatment in any patient. TCRdb re-clonotyped the PCR reads through MiXCR. The sample yields about 50,000 clones, approximately 22% seen once. Sequences were obtained from blood. These receptors originate from a female donor with papillary thyroid cancer or a benign thyroid nodule (not recorded which). Some clones in this sample may be carry-over from other donors' samples.

For this clone: The junction differs from germline at one of its ends, possibly a read error. DNA for the CDR3: TGCGCCATCAGCTTGGGGGCGGTATCCACAGATACGCAGTATTTT. It translates to CAISLGAVSTDTQYF. The V gene is TRBV5-1, the J gene TRBJ2-3; tentatively, D is TRBD1 (6 bases). Germline CDR1 reads SGHRS; CDR2 reads YFSETQ. CDR3 length: 15 residues.

At least ten counts were recorded for this clone. This chain connects TRBV7-9 to TRBJ2-7; 9 bases map to TRBD1. The J segment lost 5 bases and the V segment lost 6 bases, leaving 11 bases of the junction unmatched. This CDR3 is built from 15 residues. Germline CDR1 and CDR2: SEHNR and FQNEAQ (reference sequence). CDR3: CASSSRGQGLHEQYF. Here the CDR3 DNA reads TGTGCCAGCAGTTCCCGGGGACAGGGTCTCCACGAGCAGTACTTC. Drawing the rest from reference TRBV7-9 and TRBJ2-7, the complete variable domain is DTGVSQNPRHKITKRGQNVTFRCDPISEHNRLYWYRQTLGQGPEFLTYFQNEAQLEKSRLLSDRFSAERPKGSFSTLEIQRTEQGDSAMYLCASSSRGQGLHEQYFGPGTRLTVT.

This clone has only a few counts. Sequence at one end of the junction differs from germline and may be a read error. The chain recombines TRBV6-1 with TRBJ2-1, with 10 positions matching TRBD2. The germline CDR1 and CDR2 sequences are MNHNS and SASEGT. CDR3 size: 15 residues. The CDR3 spells CASNERLAGSNEQFF. The CDR3 bases are TGTGCCAGCAATGAAAGACTAGCGGGTTCCAATGAGCAGTTCTTC.

This clone came up many times. This rearrangement joins TRBV5-1 to TRBJ2-1; 8 positions match TRBD1. Germline lookup yields CDR1 SGHRS and CDR2 YFSETQ. CDR3 length: 14 residues. Losses at the gene ends were 0 bases for V and 8 bases for J; bases not matched to a gene: 4. CDR3 DNA: TGCGCCAGCAGCTTGGGGACAGGGTCGTATGAGCAGTTCTTC. Its translation: CASSLGTGSYEQFF.

CDR3 amino acids: CASTLDGTVGMNDYGYTF. In nucleotides, the CDR3 is TGTGCCAGCACCCTCGACGGGACAGTGGGAATGAATGACTATGGCTACACCTTC. V usage is TRBV9 and J usage is TRBJ1-2; 7 bases map to TRBD1. The CDR3 loop spans 18 amino acids. With 6 bases clipped from V and 3 bases from J, the junction kept 20 bases outside the gene matches. CDR1 is SGDLS, CDR2 YYNGEE, per germline.

This chain uses TRBV28 with TRBJ2-7, with D possibly matching TRBD1 (6 bases). CDR3 length: 13 amino acids. V lost 6 bases and J lost 3, with 12 bases in between. Germline CDR1 MDHEN, CDR2 SYDVKM. CDR3 residues: CASRPGQCYEQYF. CDR3 nucleotides: TGTGCCAGCAGGCCTGGACAGTGCTACGAGCAGTACTTC.

This clone has only a few counts. This same CDR3 is encoded by further DNA sequences in the sample. The chain is built from TRBV27 and TRBJ1-1, with no clear D. This CDR3 spans 13 amino acids. Trimming cost V 5 bases and J 13 bases, with 20 bases left between them. Germline V gene sequence: CDR1 MNHEY, CDR2 SMNVEV (reference sequence). The chain's CDR3 is CASSPSRQGFVFF. The CDR3 DNA sequence: TGTGCCAGCAGTCCCTCGAGACAAGGTTTTGTTTTCTTT.

Turning to this clone: A read error is likely, as this CDR3 ends without the conserved phenylalanine or tryptophan. It is unclear where the CDR3 begins or ends on the DNA, so no DNA is shown, and the CDR3 is as TCRdb lists it. The genes are TRBV7-9 and TRBJ2-7; the table's TRBD1 call for D was not verified on the DNA. The CDR3 adds up to 15 amino acids, both ends counted. In germline, CDR1 is SEHNR, CDR2 FQNEAQ (reference sequence). The CDR3 protein is CASSPRTATTYEHYL.

With regard to this clone: As the CDR3 is not closed by the conserved phenylalanine or tryptophan, this likely results from a read error. The V gene is TRBV2, the J gene TRBJ2-1; unclear D gene. Trimming removed 4 bases at V and 9 bases at J, with 4 bases between. Germline V CDR1 and CDR2: SNHLY, FYNNEI. This CDR3 spans 10 amino acids. The CDR3 DNA sequence: TGTGCCAGCAGTGGTGGTGAGCAGTTCTGC. Translating it yields CASSGGEQFC.

This clone was observed at least ten times. The V gene is TRBV30, the J gene TRBJ1-6, with a tentative D call TRBD1 (5 bases). Deletions cut 5 bases from V and 3 bases from J, with 17 bases between. This CDR3 has 16 amino acids. Germline V gene data show CDR1 as GTSNPN and CDR2 as SVGIG (reference sequence). The DNA for the CDR3 is TGTGCCTGGCGTCAGGGCCCCCGATTCTATAATTCACCCCTCCACTTT. Residues: CAWRQGPRFYNSPLHF.

A remark on this clone: One base away lies a much larger clone, so this may be a sequencing read error. The chain carries TRBV7-6 and TRBJ2-2; no clear D gene. The CDR3 totals 14 residues. Germline loops: CDR1 SGHVS, CDR2 FNYEAQ. The CDR3 DNA reads as TGTGCCAGCAACTTAGCTCGTGGTGGCGGGGAGCTGTTTTTT. Translating it yields CASNLARGGGELFF. Full variable domain (outside the CDR3, taken from reference TRBV7-6 and TRBJ2-2): GAGVSQSPRYKVTKRGQDVALRCDPISGHVSLYWYRQALGQGPEFLTYFNYEAQQDKSGLPNDRFSAERPEGSISTLTIQRTEQRDSAMYRCASNLARGGGELFFGEGSRLTVL.

This clone appeared many times. The V call is TRBV28, the J call TRBJ1-3; D may be TRBD1 (6 bases). The CDR3 spans 15 residues. V lost 5 bases and J lost 3, with 14 bases in between. CDR1 is MDHEN and CDR2 is SYDVKM in the germline V gene. The CDR3 reads CASSLPRGLGNTIYF. The CDR3 DNA is TGTGCCAGCAGTCTACCCAGGGGTCTTGGAAACACCATATATTTT.

The gene calls are TRBV7-9 and TRBJ2-5; 9 bases fit TRBD1. The trim removed 2 bases at V and 2 bases at J, leaving 9 bases unmatched. The CDR3 sequence is 17 residues long. The germline V gene encodes CDR1 SEHNR and CDR2 FQNEAQ (reference sequence). This chain's CDR3 is CASSLPRDREQQETQYF. The CDR3 DNA follows: TGTGCCAGCAGCTTACCCCGGGACAGGGAACAGCAAGAGACCCAGTACTTC.

This clone was seen ten or more times. One end of the junction varies from germline; a read error may be responsible. The chain is built from TRBV19 and TRBJ2-3; 12 nucleotides line up with TRBD2. The CDR3 is 16 residues long. Looked up from germline, CDR1 is LNHDA and CDR2 is SQIVND (reference sequence). CDR3: CASSPGLAGSTYTQYF. The DNA of the CDR3 is TGTGCCAGTAGTCCGGGACTAGCGGGTAGCACATATACGCAGTATTTT.

There are many counts of this clone. The gene calls are TRBV29-1 and TRBJ2-1; TRBD2 is a possible D gene (6 bases). There are 13 residues in the CDR3. Germline CDR1 and CDR2: SQVTM and ANQGSEA. V was shortened by 2 bases and J by 9 bases, with 14 bases between the two germline ends. The CDR3 nucleotides are TGCAGCGTTGAATACGGGAGAAAGGGTGAGCAGTTCTTC. As protein: CSVEYGRKGEQFF.

This chain joins TRBV2 and TRBJ1-3; 8 nucleotides align to TRBD1. V gave up 7 bases and J gave up 4 bases; unmatched junction bases: 9. This CDR3 is built from 15 residues. Germline values: CDR1 SNHLY, CDR2 FYNNEI. The chain's CDR3 is CASKRQGLLGNTIYF. CDR3 nucleotide sequence: TGTGCCAGCAAACGACAGGGGCTCCTCGGAAACACCATATATTTT.

The table lists this clone with many counts. The rearrangement uses TRBV28 and TRBJ2-1, with D possibly being TRBD2 (6 bases). This CDR3 has 13 amino acids. Germline assignment: CDR1 MDHEN and CDR2 SYDVKM. V was trimmed by 5 bases and J by 10 bases, leaving 15 bases between them. The CDR3 region has the DNA TGTGCCAGCAGTCTGGAGGGCCCTACGGAGCAGTTCTTC. The encoded protein is CASSLEGPTEQFF.

This clone was counted at least ten times. This chain joins TRBV20-1 and TRBJ2-3; D possibly matches TRBD1 or TRBD2 (6 bases each). The germline CDR1 and CDR2 sequences are DFQATT and SNEGSKA (reference sequence). The V gene lost 6 bases and the J gene lost 2 bases, with 12 bases spanning the gap. The CDR3 consists of 13 residues. The CDR3 nucleotides are TGCAGTGCAGGGGGGCCTAACACAGATACGCAGTATTTT. Translation gives CSAGGPNTDTQYF.

This clone was counted ten times or more. The chain's CDR3 is CAWSSPTGRQPQHF. CDR3 sequence (DNA): TGTGCCTGGAGTAGCCCCACAGGGCGTCAGCCCCAGCATTTT. The chain employs TRBV30 and TRBJ1-5; D may be TRBD1 (6 bases). V gave up 2 bases and J gave up 6 bases, with 14 bases separating them. The CDR3 has 14 amino acids. Germline V gene data show CDR1 as GTSNPN and CDR2 as SVGIG (reference sequence).

In its sample, this clone was seen many times. The V gene is TRBV9, the J gene TRBJ2-7; a weak D match, TRBD1 (5 bases). V was cut by 1 base and J by 5 bases, with 10 bases left in between. Germline V gene sequence: CDR1 SGDLS, CDR2 YYNGEE. The CDR3 has 13 residues. The CDR3 region is CASSVQGLDEQYF. In nucleotides, the CDR3 is TGTGCCAGCAGCGTACAGGGCCTGGACGAGCAGTACTTC.

This clone was seen at least ten times. One junction end does not reproduce the germline sequence, and a read error may be involved. Other nucleotide sequences from this sample produce the same CDR3. The chain combines TRBV27 with TRBJ1-1; no reliable D call. The germline CDR1 and CDR2 sequences are MNHEY and SMNVEV (reference sequence). There are 15 residues in the CDR3. CDR3 nucleotides: TGTGCCAGCAGTTTACGCCCGGCCATGAACACTAAAGCTTTCTTT. Protein: CASSLRPAMNTKAFF.

This clone was counted many times. V gene TRBV20-1 combines with J gene TRBJ2-1; D may correspond to TRBD1 or TRBD2 (5 bases each). The germline CDR1 and CDR2 sequences are DFQATT and SNEGSKA (reference sequence). Trimming cost V 6 bases and J 3 bases, with 15 bases left between them. This CDR3 comprises 14 residues. The CDR3 coding sequence is TGCAGTGCGGGTCTCCGGGGCGACTACAATGAGCAGTTCTTC. This encodes CSAGLRGDYNEQFF.

This clone was counted many times. This chain connects TRBV20-1 to TRBJ2-7; perhaps TRBD1 as D (5 bases). V was trimmed by 3 bases and J by 0 bases, leaving 12 bases between them. CDR3 size: 14 residues. Germline values: CDR1 DFQATT, CDR2 SNEGSKA (reference sequence). The CDR3 reads CSARTDQNSYEQYF. The CDR3 nucleotides are TGCAGTGCTAGGACAGACCAAAACTCCTACGAGCAGTACTTC.

This clone came up many times. The genes are TRBV5-4 and TRBJ2-1; weak D call: TRBD2 (6 bases). CDR3 length: 15 amino acids. CDR1 is SGHNT and CDR2 is YYREEE in the germline V gene (reference sequence). Trimming pared 3 bases from V and 4 bases from J, leaving 14 bases between. The CDR3 region is CASSSPLAQYNEQFF. The CDR3 DNA reads TGTGCCAGCAGCTCCCCACTAGCTCAATACAATGAGCAGTTCTTC.